This T cell receptor beta chain is from a study of T cells in Graves' hyperthyroidism and ophthalmopathy. Criteria for exclusion of patients were uncontrolled infection, other autoimmune disease, pregnancy or lactation. This clonotype came up many times. Antigen unknown. Study observations and caveats: Within blood appeared most thyroid clonotypes that had expanded above 0.001.

The investigators amplified TCR beta CDR3 regions from RNA transcripts. The primer set for the first-round RT-PCR of the TCR CDR3 was HTBI. TCRdb reprocessed the multiplex PCR reads with MiXCR, giving one entry per CDR3 protein. Of hundreds of thousands of distinct CDR3 sequences listed, approximately 42% were seen once; the top ten hold about 7.7%. The specimen was peripheral blood or thyroid tissue (not recorded which). The receptor's source is an adult man with Graves' disease, either hyperthyroidism or ophthalmopathy (not recorded which).

In nucleotides, the CDR3 is TGTGCCACCAGCAGCCAAGCTAACTATGGCTACACCTTC. Amino acids: CATSSQANYGYTF. The genes are TRBV15 and TRBJ1-2, with D unresolved. Per germline, CDR1 LNHNV and CDR2 YYDKDF (reference sequence). V shed 3 bases and J shed 0 bases, with 5 bases lying between them. The CDR3 totals 13 residues.